These T cell receptor beta chains were read from a single sample in a study of shared clonotypes between healthy human individuals. The table came from immunoSEQ multiplex PCR; TCRdb's copy has only in-frame clones and leaves some out. The top ten clones hold 0.39% of a sample with roughly 2.2 million clones, about 92% of them seen once. Sequenced material: naive CD4+ T cells from PBMCs. The receptors originated from a man in his late teens or twenties in good health. Some clones in this sample may be carry-over from other donors' samples. The CDR3 runs from the conserved cysteine through the conserved F or W. The D gene is left open where the match is weak.

V	J	D	CDR3
TRBV28	TRBJ1-5	.	CASSLSAGPQHF
TRBV4-2	TRBJ2-3	TRBD2	CASSQDRTSGTFTDTQYF
TRBV21-1	TRBJ2-7	.	CASSKPRAEGYEQYF
TRBV18	TRBJ2-4	.	CASSPRRDILAKNIQYF
TRBV5-6	TRBJ1-4	.	CASSLEGIPPEKLFF
TRBV5-1	TRBJ1-4	.	CASSSGTEGEKLFF
TRBV11-1	TRBJ2-2	.	CASSLTTGELFF
TRBV6-1	TRBJ2-5	.	CASSQGQRGETQYF
TRBV5-1	TRBJ2-5	.	CASSLENQETQYF
TRBV7-8	TRBJ2-5	TRBD2	CASSLARIAGVRETQYF
TRBV28	TRBJ1-2	.	CASSLRAYGYTF
TRBV28	TRBJ1-2	.	CASTLRVNYGYTF
TRBV5-1	TRBJ2-5	.	CASRGGQETQYF
TRBV4-1	TRBJ2-7	.	CASSQAPTVSYEQYF
TRBV5-1	TRBJ2-2	TRBD2	CASSFWTSGSAGELFF
TRBV29-1	TRBJ1-2	.	CSVETDGYTF
TRBV28	TRBJ2-1	TRBD1	CASRRTGYYNEQFF
TRBV6-5	TRBJ1-2	TRBD1	CASSRGGQGEGYTF
TRBV6-6	TRBJ1-3	.	CASSSTGTDGTIYF
TRBV7-2	TRBJ2-3	TRBD1	CASSIGTGSTDTQYF
TRBV7-3	TRBJ2-1	.	CASSLVGGPSSYNEQFF
TRBV19	TRBJ1-3	.	CASSIRTAQTGNTIYF
TRBV28	TRBJ2-5	TRBD2	CASGTSGRGRETQYF
TRBV29-1	TRBJ2-7	TRBD2	CSVEASGRAWGEQYF
TRBV18	TRBJ2-1	TRBD2	CASSPTGEGLYNEQFF
TRBV2	TRBJ2-3	.	CASSEERAVTDTQYF
TRBV28	TRBJ1-2	.	CASSLDGVPNYGYTF
TRBV5-4	TRBJ2-3	TRBD2	CASSSGLAGSTDTQYF
TRBV30	TRBJ1-5	.	CAWSRQPNQPQHF
TRBV7-6	TRBJ2-1	TRBD2	CASSLAPELAGQNEQFF
TRBV9	TRBJ1-1	.	CASSVGASVNTEAFF
TRBV4-1	TRBJ1-1	TRBD1	CASSQEVKDRKIRRAEAFF
TRBV2	TRBJ1-5	.	CASSLNTNQPQHF
TRBV2	TRBJ2-4	TRBD2	CATLSGSANIQYF
TRBV11-2	TRBJ1-3	TRBD1	CASSLFQGAAGNTIYF
TRBV18	TRBJ2-5	.	CASSPSGGPETQYF
TRBV28	TRBJ1-1	.	CASSPSHPPYYTEAFF
TRBV6-4	TRBJ1-5	TRBD1	CATIRRTTIGTANQPQHF
TRBV10-3	TRBJ2-5	.	CAISDTASETQYF
TRBV27	TRBJ2-1	.	CASRSLGAGTYNEQFF
TRBV9	TRBJ2-3	.	CASSTTSTDTQYF
TRBV11-1	TRBJ2-1	.	CASSPLWVNYNEQFF
TRBV5-4	TRBJ2-5	TRBD2	CASSLGIAGQETQYF
TRBV5-1	TRBJ1-1	.	CASSLLDMNTEAFF
TRBV9	TRBJ2-6	.	CASSPRGDGANVLTF
TRBV7-3	TRBJ1-2	TRBD1	CASSQTGEYGYTF
TRBV5-1	TRBJ2-5	.	CASSLGPGGRETQYF
TRBV4-2	TRBJ2-2	.	CASSPRERNTGELFF
TRBV19	TRBJ1-2	.	CASGLGRQSIYGYTF
TRBV18	TRBJ2-3	.	CASSPFWGTTSTDTQYF
TRBV28	TRBJ1-2	TRBD1	CASSPGQGSDGYTF
TRBV2	TRBJ2-7	TRBD1	CASNRDRAVGGYEQYF
TRBV9	TRBJ2-7	TRBD2	CASSASGTSGLYEQYF
TRBV27	TRBJ2-7	.	CASSLEFSTMPYEQYF
TRBV27	TRBJ2-7	.	CASSLIVVASVGEQYF
TRBV10-2	TRBJ1-1	.	CASTPDTGEAFF
TRBV18	TRBJ1-4	.	CASSPRPWATNEKLFF